The clone carrying this T cell receptor beta chain was counted between two and nine times. Its cognate antigen is unknown. This sample stems from a study of T cells after yellow fever vaccination. Study-level points and caveats: Researchers report a weaker secondary response that nonetheless peaked faster, day 5 versus 15. Detected again after the booster were most primary-vaccination clones, at 95% to 98% CD4 and 88% CD8. FACS-sorted repertoires could harbor abundant contaminating bulk-population clonotypes.

The study made its TCR cDNA through 5'RACE template switching. That step introduced a universal primer site along with UMIs. TCRdb ran MiXCR on the 5' RACE reads and lists one entry per CDR3 protein. The data show roughly 300,000 distinct CDR3 sequences, roughly 7.5% seen once. Trimming left V 6 bases short and J 2 bases short, with 15 bases between. CDR1 is DFQATT and CDR2 is SNEGSKA in the germline V gene (reference sequence). The CDR3 consists of 14 residues. The chain has TRBV20-1 and TRBJ2-3; D possibly corresponds to TRBD2 (6 bases). This clonotype originated in a man between 18 and 29 years old who received the YFV17D yellow fever vaccine. The sample in question was PBMCs, obtained 45 days after the first yellow fever vaccination. CDR3 sequence (DNA): TGCAGTGCGAGGGAGGAGGGGCACACAGATACGCAGTATTTT. This encodes CSAREEGHTDTQYF.